Below, 25 T cell receptor beta chains from the same sample are listed, as sequenced in a study of T-cell reconstitution after alpha-beta-depleted transplantation in children listed by TCRdb under 2016. Library preparation used PCR. These reads were obtained on an Illumina HiSeq 2500. TCR libraries were prepared with molecular barcoding, using unique molecular identifiers to normalize TCRbeta repertoire quantification. In TCRdb, the public reads were trimmed at Q25 with fastp and aligned with MiXCR, with productive beta chains retained. Every distinct CDR3 protein forms one entry, paired with its most common genes and DNA. Here the sample has a few hundred thousand distinct CDR3 sequences; over 10% occur a single time. Clones ranked in the top ten supply approximately 2% of the sample. The intended sense of this specimen's treatment or condition label: allogeneic hematopoietic cell transplantation with graft depleted of TCRalphabeta T cells and CD19 B cells.

Sequenced material: PBMCs, mostly from graft donor cells, taken 360 days after TCRalphabeta/CD19-depleted stem cell transplant. The source is a male patient aged 5 to 17 who had a stem cell transplant for acute myeloid leukemia, so the T cells may come from the graft donor.

This clonotype occurred a few times. This chain connects TRBV6-1 to TRBJ1-1; D might be TRBD1 (5 bases). Germline CDR1 reads MNHNS; CDR2 reads SASEGT. The ends were cut back, 0 bases at V and 0 bases at J, with 11 bases in the middle. CDR3 length: 16 residues. The CDR3 here is CASSEALRGVNTEAFF. CDR3 coding DNA: TGTGCCAGCAGTGAAGCGCTTCGAGGGGTGAACACTGAAGCTTTCTTT.

The chain carries TRBV7-3 and TRBJ2-6; D is unclear. The CDR3 has 15 amino acids. In germline, CDR1 is SGHTA, CDR2 FQGTGA. With 6 bases removed from V and 4 bases from J, the gap between germline ends came to 13 bases. The CDR3: CASSPRRGGANVLTF. The CDR3 nucleotides read TGTGCCAGCAGTCCCCGCCGTGGGGGGGCCAACGTCCTGACTTTC.

This clonotype was detected only a few times. CDR3 coding DNA: TGTGCCAGTAGTGGATCGACAGGGGGATTGTCAGATACGCAGTATTTT. Amino acids: CASSGSTGGLSDTQYF. The chain uses TRBV19 and TRBJ2-3; 9 positions agree with TRBD1. V shed 5 bases, J shed 4 bases, and the junction held 10 bases outside the gene matches. Germline CDR1 LNHDA, CDR2 SQIVND (reference sequence). The CDR3 runs 16 residues.

The rearrangement links TRBV28 to TRBJ2-7; TRBD1 aligns across 7 bases. CDR3 size: 16 residues. Germline CDR1 MDHEN, CDR2 SYDVKM. The trim removed 3 bases at V and 6 bases at J, leaving 14 bases unmatched. This CDR3 reads CASSFVLGDSFSEQYF. The CDR3 DNA reads TGTGCCAGCAGTTTCGTCCTTGGGGACAGCTTTAGCGAGCAGTACTTC.

The chain is built from TRBV5-6 and TRBJ2-3, with a possible D match to TRBD1 (6 bases). CDR3 length: 16 amino acids. V was shortened by 4 bases and J by 6 bases, with 21 bases between the two germline ends. Germline V gene data show CDR1 as SGHDT and CDR2 as YYEEEE. DNA for the CDR3: TGTGCCAGCAGCCTGCCCGAGACAGGTCTCAAGGATACGCAGTATTTT. It translates to CASSLPETGLKDTQYF.

This clonotype was observed many times. The chain has TRBV27 and TRBJ2-3; 7 positions agree with TRBD1. The CDR3 totals 16 residues. With V trimmed by 1 base and J by 2 bases, 6 bases remained unmatched. CDR1 is MNHEY, CDR2 SMNVEV, per germline (reference sequence). CDR3 sequence reads: CASSLLSGGNTDTQYF. CDR3 bases: TGTGCCAGCAGTTTATTGTCAGGGGGTAACACAGATACGCAGTATTTT.

This chain connects TRBV7-2 to TRBJ2-3, with D unresolved. Trimming removed 4 bases from V and 8 bases from J, with 7 bases in between. The CDR3 consists of 11 residues. Germline loops: CDR1 SGHTA, CDR2 FQGNSA. In nucleotides, the CDR3 is TGTGCCAGCAGCTGGGTCGGTACGCAGTATTTT. Amino acids: CASSWVGTQYF.

In its sample, this clonotype was seen many times. This chain connects TRBV7-2 to TRBJ2-2, with 12 bases fitting TRBD2. The CDR3 sequence is 16 residues long. Looked up from germline, CDR1 is SGHTA and CDR2 is FQGNSA. V was clipped by 2 bases and J by 6 bases; unmatched bases: 4. CDR3 region: CASSLPTSGRAGELFF. CDR3 nucleotide sequence: TGTGCCAGCAGCTTACCGACTAGCGGGAGAGCCGGGGAGCTGTTTTTT.

This clonotype came up a few times. The V and J genes are TRBV11-2 and TRBJ2-7; the match to TRBD2 covers 9 bases. The CDR3 is 16 residues long. J gave up 1 base and V 0 bases, and 4 bases lay outside the gene matches. Looked up from germline, CDR1 is SGHAT and CDR2 is FQNNGV. The DNA of the CDR3 is TGTGCCAGCAGCTTAGATTCTAGCGGGGCGTCCTACGAGCAGTACTTC. Amino acids: CASSLDSSGASYEQYF. The variable domain in full, completed from reference TRBV11-2 and TRBJ2-7, reads EAGVAQSPRYKIIEKRQSVAFWCNPISGHATLYWYQQILGQGPKLLIQFQNNGVVDDSQLPKDRFSAERLKGVDSTLKIQPAKLEDSAVYLCASSLDSSGASYEQYFGPGTRLTVT.

This clonotype was seen ten or more times. V gene TRBV10-3 combines with J gene TRBJ1-2; the D is unclear. The CDR3 runs to 12 residues. V was trimmed by 11 bases and J by 3 bases, leaving 13 bases between them. Per the germline V gene, CDR1 is ENHRY and CDR2 is SYGVKD. The CDR3 here is CAVELSDYGYTF. The CDR3 region has the DNA TGTGCCGTAGAACTAAGCGACTATGGCTACACCTTC.

This clonotype was counted a few times. V and J are TRBV7-9 and TRBJ2-3; TRBD1 matches 8 bases. V trimming: 10 bases; J trimming: 4 bases; junction bases outside the gene matches: 13. The length of the CDR3 is 15 residues. In germline, CDR1 is SEHNR, CDR2 FQNEAQ (reference sequence). This chain's CDR3 is CAIPSDRAWADTQYF. In nucleotides, the CDR3 is TGTGCCATCCCCTCGGACAGGGCTTGGGCAGATACGCAGTATTTT.

This clonotype was counted only a few times. The chain recombines TRBV29-1 with TRBJ2-6; 9 bases map to TRBD1. The CDR3 totals 16 residues. Germline V gives CDR1 SQVTM, CDR2 ANQGSEA. With V trimmed by 5 bases and J by 3 bases, 8 bases remained unmatched. CDR3 in DNA: TGCAGCGTTCCGGGACAGGGATGGTTTGGGGCCAACGTCCTGACTTTC. Amino acids: CSVPGQGWFGANVLTF.

This clonotype turned up a few times. The V gene is TRBV20-1, the J gene TRBJ2-7; a possible D gene is TRBD2 (7 bases). The CDR3 runs 16 residues. The V end was cut by 1 base, the J end by 2 bases, with 18 bases between. Germline V gene sequence: CDR1 DFQATT, CDR2 SNEGSKA (reference sequence). CDR3 region: CSARGGGLDSTYEQYF. The CDR3 DNA reads as TGCAGTGCTAGAGGGGGGGGCCTAGACTCCACCTACGAGCAGTACTTC.

This chain uses TRBV3-1 with TRBJ2-5; 7 positions agree with TRBD1. Germline V lookup: CDR1 LGHDT, CDR2 YNNKEL (reference sequence). This CDR3 is 15 amino acids long. The junction had 3 bases not matched to a gene; V was cut back by 1 base and J by 1 base. The CDR3 reads CASSQGRQGQETQYF. CDR3 sequence (DNA): TGTGCCAGCAGCCAAGGGCGACAGGGCCAAGAGACCCAGTACTTC.

This clonotype has only a few counts. The chain links TRBV20-1 to TRBJ2-2; 13 nucleotides agree with TRBD2. CDR3 length: 16 amino acids. Losses at the gene ends were 4 bases for V and 5 bases for J; bases not matched to a gene: 7. Per the germline V gene, CDR1 is DFQATT and CDR2 is SNEGSKA (reference sequence). CDR3 DNA sequence: TGCAGTGCTATAGGACTAGCGGGAGTGGGGACCGGGGAGCTGTTTTTT. Translation gives CSAIGLAGVGTGELFF.

The genes are TRBV20-1 and TRBJ2-7, with 8 positions matching TRBD1. The CDR3 loop spans 16 amino acids. The germline V gene encodes CDR1 DFQATT and CDR2 SNEGSKA (reference sequence). After removal of 1 base from V and 4 bases from J, the junction contained 12 bases not matched to a gene. The CDR3 here is CSARVITGGRSYEQYF. The CDR3 nucleotides are TGCAGTGCTAGAGTAATCACAGGGGGTAGATCTTACGAGCAGTACTTC.

In its sample, this clonotype was seen a few times. The V and J genes are TRBV29-1 and TRBJ2-7, with D perhaps TRBD1 or TRBD2 (5 bases each). CDR3 length: 12 amino acids. From germline, CDR1 is SQVTM and CDR2 ANQGSEA. V was pared by 4 bases and J by 0 bases, with 7 bases between. CDR3 sequence: CSVAGHSYEQYF. The DNA for the CDR3 is TGCAGCGTTGCGGGGCACTCCTACGAGCAGTACTTC.

This clonotype was seen ten or more times. The V call is TRBV28, the J call TRBJ2-1, with 8 bases lining up with TRBD2. Germline V gene sequence: CDR1 MDHEN, CDR2 SYDVKM. The CDR3 extends over 14 amino acids. V was pared by 6 bases and J by 3 bases, with 4 bases of the junction left unmatched. For the CDR3, the DNA is TGTGCCAGCAGCAGGACTAGCTTCTACAATGAGCAGTTCTTC. Protein sequence: CASSRTSFYNEQFF.

In its sample, this clonotype was seen a few times. The chain carries TRBV15 and TRBJ1-4, with D maybe TRBD1 (5 bases). CDR3 size: 18 residues. V shed 3 bases and J shed 0 bases, with 17 bases lying between them. Germline V gene data show CDR1 as LNHNV and CDR2 as YYDKDF (reference sequence). CDR3 DNA: TGTGCCACCAGCAGGGGGTTGGGACTCAAAACAACTAATGAAAAACTGTTTTTT. This translates into CATSRGLGLKTTNEKLFF.

This clonotype was observed many times. The rearrangement joins TRBV7-9 to TRBJ2-7; 11 bases match TRBD2. The CDR3 totals 16 residues. In germline, CDR1 is SEHNR, CDR2 FQNEAQ (reference sequence). J lost 6 bases, V lost 4 bases, and 11 bases had no gene match. The CDR3 nucleotides read TGTGCCAGCAGCTCCCCGATTAGCGGGAGGGCCGGCGAGCAGTACTTC. Protein product: CASSSPISGRAGEQYF.

This clonotype has a handful of counts. The CDR3 protein is CASSTIDLIRGYEQYF. The CDR3 DNA sequence: TGTGCCAGCTCAACCATAGACCTCATCCGGGGGTACGAGCAGTACTTC. V gene TRBV18 combines with J gene TRBJ2-7; the D gene is possibly TRBD2 (6 bases). The CDR3 totals 16 residues. Trimming removed 5 bases at V and 4 bases at J, with 21 bases between. The V gene's germline CDR1 is KGHSH and CDR2 LQKENI.

This clonotype was detected only a few times. One junction end disagrees with the germline gene, perhaps due to a read error. The genes are TRBV7-9 and TRBJ2-7, with 7 bases matching TRBD2. This CDR3 is built from 13 residues. The germline V gene encodes CDR1 SEHNR and CDR2 FQNEAQ (reference sequence). The CDR3: CASSPTSSHEQYF. The CDR3 nucleotides are TGTGCCAGCAGCCCGACTAGCTCCCACGAGCAGTACTTC.

This clonotype came up many times. The rearrangement uses TRBV6-5 and TRBJ2-2; the match to TRBD1 covers 7 bases. Germline CDR1 MNHEY, CDR2 SVGAGI. This CDR3 has 17 residues. Trimming took 1 base from V and 0 from J; bases not matched to a gene: 5. CDR3 region: CASSYYQTGSNTGELFF. The CDR3 DNA reads as TGTGCCAGCAGTTACTACCAGACAGGGTCGAACACCGGGGAGCTGTTTTTT.

This clonotype has ten or more counts. The chain has TRBV7-3 and TRBJ2-1; D perhaps matches TRBD2 (5 bases). Between the trimmed V and J ends, which lost 5 bases and 5 bases, there was a span of 16 bases. The CDR3 extends over 15 amino acids. From germline, CDR1 is SGHTA and CDR2 FQGTGA. CDR3: CASSPVRASHNEQFF. In DNA form, the CDR3 reads TGTGCCAGCAGCCCCGTGAGGGCTTCCCACAATGAGCAGTTCTTC.

The gene calls are TRBV20-1 and TRBJ1-6; D call uncertain. The germline V and J ends were trimmed by 0 bases and 3 bases, with 18 bases remaining between them. CDR1 is DFQATT and CDR2 is SNEGSKA in the germline V gene (reference sequence). CDR3 length equals 18 residues. The CDR3 loop reads CSARDLTNGPLYNSPLHF. CDR3 DNA sequence: TGCAGTGCTAGAGATCTCACAAATGGGCCCCTCTATAATTCACCCCTCCACTTT.